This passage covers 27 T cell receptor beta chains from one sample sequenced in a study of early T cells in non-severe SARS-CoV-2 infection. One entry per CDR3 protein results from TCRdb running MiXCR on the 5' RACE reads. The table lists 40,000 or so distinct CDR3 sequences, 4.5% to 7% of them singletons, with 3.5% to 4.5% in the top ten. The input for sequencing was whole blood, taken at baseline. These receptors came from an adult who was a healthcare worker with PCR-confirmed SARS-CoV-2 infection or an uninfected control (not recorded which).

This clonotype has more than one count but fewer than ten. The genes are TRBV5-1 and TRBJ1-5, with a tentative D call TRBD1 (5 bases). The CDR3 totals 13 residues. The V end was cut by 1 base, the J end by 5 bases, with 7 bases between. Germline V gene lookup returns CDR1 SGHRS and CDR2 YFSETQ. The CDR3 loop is CASSLLGDQPQHF. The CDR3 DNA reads TGCGCCAGCAGCTTGTTGGGGGATCAGCCCCAGCATTTT.

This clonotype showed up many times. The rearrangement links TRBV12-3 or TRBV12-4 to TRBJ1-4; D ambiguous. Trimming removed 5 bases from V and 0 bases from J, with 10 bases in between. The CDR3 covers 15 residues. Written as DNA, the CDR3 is TGTGCCAGCAGTCCCGGGATCACAACTAATGAAAAACTGTTTTTT. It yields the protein CASSPGITTNEKLFF.

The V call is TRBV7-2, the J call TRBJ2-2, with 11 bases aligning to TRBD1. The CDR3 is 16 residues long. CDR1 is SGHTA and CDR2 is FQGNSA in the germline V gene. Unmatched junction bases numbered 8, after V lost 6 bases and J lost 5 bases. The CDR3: CASSPPGTGGTGELFF. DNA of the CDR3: TGTGCCAGCAGTCCACCCGGGACAGGGGGGACCGGGGAGCTGTTTTTT.

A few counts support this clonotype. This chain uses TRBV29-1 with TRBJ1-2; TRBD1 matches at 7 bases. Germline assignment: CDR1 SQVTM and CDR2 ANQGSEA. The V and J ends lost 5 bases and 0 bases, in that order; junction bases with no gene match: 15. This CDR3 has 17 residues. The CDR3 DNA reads TGCAGCGTTCAAGGGAGCAGGGGGGCCCGAGCTAACTATGGCTACACCTTC. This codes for CSVQGSRGARANYGYTF.

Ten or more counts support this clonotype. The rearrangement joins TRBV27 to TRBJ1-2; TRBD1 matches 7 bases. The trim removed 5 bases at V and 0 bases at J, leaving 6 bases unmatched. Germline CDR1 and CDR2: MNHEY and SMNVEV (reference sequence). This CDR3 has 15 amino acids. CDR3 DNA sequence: TGTGCCAGCAGTCCAGGGGGTATTACTAACTATGGCTACACCTTC. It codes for CASSPGGITNYGYTF.

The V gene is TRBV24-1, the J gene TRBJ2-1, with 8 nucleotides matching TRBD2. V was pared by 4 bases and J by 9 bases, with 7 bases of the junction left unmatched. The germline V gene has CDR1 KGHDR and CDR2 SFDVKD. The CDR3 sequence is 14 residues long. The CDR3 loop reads CATSDSGREGEQFF. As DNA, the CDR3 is TGTGCCACCAGTGACAGCGGTCGGGAGGGTGAGCAGTTCTTC.

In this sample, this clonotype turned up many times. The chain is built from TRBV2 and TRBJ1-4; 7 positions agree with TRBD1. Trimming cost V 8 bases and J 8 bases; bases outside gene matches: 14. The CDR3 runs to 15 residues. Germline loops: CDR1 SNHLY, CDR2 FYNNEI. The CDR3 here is CASGRLAGGQEKLFF. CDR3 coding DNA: TGTGCCAGCGGGAGACTCGCAGGGGGTCAAGAAAAACTGTTTTTT.

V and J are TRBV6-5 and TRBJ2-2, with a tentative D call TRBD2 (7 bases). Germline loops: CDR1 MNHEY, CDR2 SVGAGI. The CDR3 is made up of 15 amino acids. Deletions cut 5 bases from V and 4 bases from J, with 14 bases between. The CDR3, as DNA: TGTGCCAGCAGTCGCCGGGGGGCGCGCACCGGGGAGCTGTTTTTT. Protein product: CASSRRGARTGELFF.

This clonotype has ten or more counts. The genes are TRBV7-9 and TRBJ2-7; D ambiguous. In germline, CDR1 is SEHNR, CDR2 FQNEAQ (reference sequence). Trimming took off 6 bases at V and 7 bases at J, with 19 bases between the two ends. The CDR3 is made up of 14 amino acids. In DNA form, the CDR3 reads TGTGCCAGCAGGCAGGTCGGCAGTGACGGAGAGCAGTACTTC. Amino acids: CASRQVGSDGEQYF.

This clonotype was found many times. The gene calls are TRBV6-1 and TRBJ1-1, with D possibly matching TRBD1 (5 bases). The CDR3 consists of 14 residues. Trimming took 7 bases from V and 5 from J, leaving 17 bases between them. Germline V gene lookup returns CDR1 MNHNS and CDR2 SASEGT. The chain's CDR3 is CASTPVGSGTEAFF. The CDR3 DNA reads TGTGCCAGCACCCCCGTGGGTTCAGGGACTGAAGCTTTCTTT.

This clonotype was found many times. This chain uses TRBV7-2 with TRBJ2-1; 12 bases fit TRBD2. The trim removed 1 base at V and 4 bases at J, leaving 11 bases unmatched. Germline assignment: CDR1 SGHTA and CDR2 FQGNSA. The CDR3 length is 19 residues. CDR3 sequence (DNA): TGTGCCAGCAGCTTAGTCCCTCGACTAGCGGGAGAAGGATACAATGAGCAGTTCTTC. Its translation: CASSLVPRLAGEGYNEQFF.

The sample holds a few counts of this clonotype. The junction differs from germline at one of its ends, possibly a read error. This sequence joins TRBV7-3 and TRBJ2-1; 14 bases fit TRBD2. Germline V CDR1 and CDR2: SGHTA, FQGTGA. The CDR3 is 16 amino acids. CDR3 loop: CASSLTPGLAGVEQFF. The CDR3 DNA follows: TGTGCCAGCAGCCTAACCCCGGGACTAGCGGGGGTAGAGCAGTTCTTC.

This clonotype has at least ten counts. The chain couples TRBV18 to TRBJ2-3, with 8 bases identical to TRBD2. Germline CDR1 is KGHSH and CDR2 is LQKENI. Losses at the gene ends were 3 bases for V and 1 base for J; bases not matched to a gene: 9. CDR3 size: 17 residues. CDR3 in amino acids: CASSPSRAGDRTDTQYF. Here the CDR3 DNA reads TGTGCCAGCTCACCGTCGCGAGCGGGAGACCGCACAGATACGCAGTATTTT.

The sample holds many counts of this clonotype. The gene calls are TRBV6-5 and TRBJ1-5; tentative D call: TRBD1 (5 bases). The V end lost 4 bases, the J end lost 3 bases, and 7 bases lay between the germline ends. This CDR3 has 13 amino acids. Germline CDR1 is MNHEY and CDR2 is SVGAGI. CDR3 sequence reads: CASSLDTNQPQHF. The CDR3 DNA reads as TGTGCCAGCAGTTTGGACACCAATCAGCCCCAGCATTTT.

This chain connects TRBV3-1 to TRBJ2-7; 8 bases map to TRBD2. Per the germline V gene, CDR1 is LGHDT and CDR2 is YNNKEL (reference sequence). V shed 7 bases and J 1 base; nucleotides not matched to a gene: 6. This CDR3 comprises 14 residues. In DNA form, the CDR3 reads TGTGCCAGCACTCGCCGCGGGGGGTCCTACGAGCAGTACTTC. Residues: CASTRRGGSYEQYF.

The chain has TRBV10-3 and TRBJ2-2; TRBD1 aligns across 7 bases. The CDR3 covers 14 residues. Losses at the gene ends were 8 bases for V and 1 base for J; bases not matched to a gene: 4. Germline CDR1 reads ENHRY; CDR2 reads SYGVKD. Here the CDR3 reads CAIGRDRNTGELFF. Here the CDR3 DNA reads TGTGCCATCGGCCGGGACAGGAACACCGGGGAGCTGTTTTTT.

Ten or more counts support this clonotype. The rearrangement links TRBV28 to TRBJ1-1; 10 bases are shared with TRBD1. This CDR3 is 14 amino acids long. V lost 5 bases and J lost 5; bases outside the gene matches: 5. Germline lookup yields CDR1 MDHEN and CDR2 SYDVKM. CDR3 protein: CASSPVDRGTEAFF. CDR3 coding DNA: TGTGCCAGCAGTCCAGTGGACAGGGGGACTGAAGCTTTCTTT. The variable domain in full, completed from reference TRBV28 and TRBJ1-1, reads DVKVTQSSRYLVKRTGEKVFLECVQDMDHENMFWYRQDPGLGLRLIYFSYDVKMKEKGDIPEGYSVSREKKERFSLILESASTNQTSMYLCASSPVDRGTEAFFGQGTRLTVV.

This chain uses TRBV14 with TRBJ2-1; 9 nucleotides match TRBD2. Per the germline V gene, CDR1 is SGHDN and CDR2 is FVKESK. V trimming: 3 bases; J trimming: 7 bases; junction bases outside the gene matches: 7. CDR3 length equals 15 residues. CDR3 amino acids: CASSHPSGTLNEQFF. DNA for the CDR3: TGTGCCAGCAGCCATCCTAGCGGGACTTTGAATGAGCAGTTCTTC. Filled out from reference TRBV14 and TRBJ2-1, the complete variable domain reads EAGVTQFPSHSVIEKGQTVTLRCDPISGHDNLYWYRRVMGKEIKFLLHFVKESKQDESGMPNNRFLAERTGGTYSTLKVQPAELEDSGVYFCASSHPSGTLNEQFFGPGTRLTVL.

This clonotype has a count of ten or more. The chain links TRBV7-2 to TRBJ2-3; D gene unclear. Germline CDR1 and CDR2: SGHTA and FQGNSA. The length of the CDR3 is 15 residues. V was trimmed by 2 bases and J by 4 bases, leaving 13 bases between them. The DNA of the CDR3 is TGTGCCAGCAGCTTAAAGGGAAGGCCTGCAGATACGCAGTATTTT. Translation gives CASSLKGRPADTQYF.

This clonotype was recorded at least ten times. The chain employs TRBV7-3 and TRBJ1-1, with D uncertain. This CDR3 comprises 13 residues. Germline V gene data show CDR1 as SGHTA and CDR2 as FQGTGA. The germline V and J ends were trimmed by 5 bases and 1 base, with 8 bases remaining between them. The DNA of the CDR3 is TGTGCCAGCAGCCGGATGCAGAACACTGAAGCTTTCTTT. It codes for CASSRMQNTEAFF. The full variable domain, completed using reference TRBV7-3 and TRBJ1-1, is GAGVSQTPSNKVTEKGKYVELRCDPISGHTALYWYRQSLGQGPEFLIYFQGTGAADDSGLPNDRFFAVRPEGSVSTLKIQRTERGDSAVYLCASSRMQNTEAFFGQGTRLTVV.

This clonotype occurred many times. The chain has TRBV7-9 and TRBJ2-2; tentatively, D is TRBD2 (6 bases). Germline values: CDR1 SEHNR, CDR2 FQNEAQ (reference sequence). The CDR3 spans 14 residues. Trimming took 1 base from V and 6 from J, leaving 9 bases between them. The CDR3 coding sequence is TGTGCCAGCAGCTTAGATTGGGACTCCGGGGAGCTGTTTTTT. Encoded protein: CASSLDWDSGELFF.

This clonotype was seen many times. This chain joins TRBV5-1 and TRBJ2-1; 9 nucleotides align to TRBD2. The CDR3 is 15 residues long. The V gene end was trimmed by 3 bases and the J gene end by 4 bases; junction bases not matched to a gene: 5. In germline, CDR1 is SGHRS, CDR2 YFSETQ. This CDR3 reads CASSWREGIYNEQFF. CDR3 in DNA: TGCGCCAGCAGCTGGCGGGAGGGGATTTACAATGAGCAGTTCTTC. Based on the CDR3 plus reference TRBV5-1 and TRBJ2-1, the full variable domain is KAGVTQTPRYLIKTRGQQVTLSCSPISGHRSVSWYQQTPGQGLQFLFEYFSETQRNKGNFPGRFSGRQFSNSRSEMNVSTLELGDSALYLCASSWREGIYNEQFFGPGTRLTVL.

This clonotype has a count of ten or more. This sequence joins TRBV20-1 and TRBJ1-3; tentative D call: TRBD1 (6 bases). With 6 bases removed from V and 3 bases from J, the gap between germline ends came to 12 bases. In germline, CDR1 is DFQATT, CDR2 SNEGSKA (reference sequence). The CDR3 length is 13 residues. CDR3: CSAAGHGGNTIYF. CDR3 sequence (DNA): TGCAGTGCCGCGGGACACGGTGGAAACACCATATATTTT.

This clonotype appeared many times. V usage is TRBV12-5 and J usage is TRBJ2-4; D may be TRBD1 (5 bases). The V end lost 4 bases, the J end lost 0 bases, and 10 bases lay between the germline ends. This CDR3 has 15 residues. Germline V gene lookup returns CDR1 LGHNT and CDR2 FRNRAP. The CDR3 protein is CASGSDRVAKNIQYF. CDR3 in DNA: TGTGCTAGTGGTTCCGACAGAGTAGCCAAAAACATTCAGTACTTC.

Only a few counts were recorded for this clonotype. For the CDR3, the DNA is TGTGCCAGCAGCTTACCAGGGGACTATGGCTACACCTTC. Translated, it gives CASSLPGDYGYTF. The chain uses TRBV7-8 and TRBJ1-2; D is perhaps TRBD1 (6 bases). The germline V gene has CDR1 SGHVS and CDR2 FQNEAQ. V was trimmed by 2 bases and J by 3 bases, leaving 7 bases between them. The CDR3 is 13 residues long.

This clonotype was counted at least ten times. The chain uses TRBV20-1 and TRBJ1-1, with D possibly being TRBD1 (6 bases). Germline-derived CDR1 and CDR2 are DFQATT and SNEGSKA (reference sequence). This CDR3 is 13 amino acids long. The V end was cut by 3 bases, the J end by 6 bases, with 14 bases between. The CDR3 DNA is TGCAGTGCTAGGCAGGGGAAAGGGGCTGAAGCTTTCTTT. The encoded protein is CSARQGKGAEAFF.

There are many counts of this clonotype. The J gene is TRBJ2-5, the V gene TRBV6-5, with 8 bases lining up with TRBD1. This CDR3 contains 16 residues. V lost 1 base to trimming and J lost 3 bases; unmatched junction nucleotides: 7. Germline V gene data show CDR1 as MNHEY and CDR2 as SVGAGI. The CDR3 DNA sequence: TGTGCCAGCAGTTACTTAGCCGGGACAGGTGAAGAGACCCAGTACTTC. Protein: CASSYLAGTGEETQYF.